This TCR beta chain was documented in a study of cytomegalovirus exposure and HLA in healthy donors (dated by TCRdb to the late 2010s). General notes on the study: According to an earlier analysis of 550 to 750 of the donors, about 179 million T cells yielded roughly 110 million unique TCR beta sequences and 250 to 350 Gb of sequence data. In the later analysis, no new phenotypic data were used to find candidate immune exposures; instead, reliance was placed on TCR beta sequences and their occurrence across donors. HLA typing covered class I and class II loci at four-digit resolution. The study combined high-throughput TCR immunosequencing, statistical association of individual TCRs with disease status, and machine learning to predict cytomegalovirus infection status. An early release covering 550 to 650 HLA-typed donors comprised about 300 gigabases of sequencing data and approximately 85 million unique TCR sequences. Donor age, sex, ethnicity and CMV serostatus were compiled together with the repertoire data. In an earlier analysis of over 550 of the donors, high-throughput TCR beta sequencing was used to judge whether each TCR beta V gene segment behaved as functional or pseudogenic. Along with the roughly 670-subject first cohort, a separate validation cohort of 120 different subjects was used. Of the 398 genotyped donors, around 81% fell in the genetic ancestry cluster associated with self-reported Caucasian donors. Typing coverage varied by locus: roughly 620-640 donors for A, B, C, DRB1 and DQB1; roughly 520 for DQA1; more than 600 for DPA1; 450 to 480 for DPB1. Among 398 genotyped donors of the cohort, an average of approximately 230,000 unique TCR beta nucleotide sequences were sequenced per donor, 15% to 20% of them non-productive. A later analysis re-analyzed previously published TCR beta repertoires from approximately 700 donors and added high-resolution HLA genotyping to study TCR occurrence patterns. The study profiled the T cell repertoires of hundreds of subjects by immunosequencing and related them to cytomegalovirus serostatus. The study aimed to test whether signatures of past pathogen exposure could be identified by cataloging public T cell receptors. Genome-wide SNP genotypes for about three fifths of the roughly 670 donors were used in a later genetic analysis, which treated that subset as a discovery cohort. Every repertoire in the discovery cohort had been generated on one and the same sequencing platform. Roughly five DR-DQ haplotypes were handled as single units for association and clustering, since linkage in the cohort was strong.

The cohort comprised fewer than 700 healthy bone marrow donors. Cohort members were all nominally healthy when sampled, although unrecorded immune exposures were likely present. The donor tested CMV seropositive, placing the donor among the 289 seropositive members of the cohort. Each donor provided a peripheral blood sample, and peripheral blood mononuclear cells were used for TCR beta sequencing. Genomic DNA extraction from the blood cell samples was performed with the Qiagen DNeasy Blood Extraction Kit. Results the study describes overall, beyond this receptor: Most TCR sequences were observed very rarely across donors, whereas some public TCRs were present in many individuals. A later analysis found that HLA-associated TCR beta chains were more clonally expanded and had lower generation probabilities than equally common non-associated chains. The earlier analysis of about 600 of the donors excluded 15 to 20 rarely observed V segments, including chromosome 9 orphons, because counts were too low. Assigning TCR associations to individual alleles was difficult when HLA alleles, especially DR and DQ, strongly co-occurred. Only TCR beta chains were sequenced in this cohort, and the absence of alpha or paired-chain data limited detectable features. The only immune exposure information available for the cohort was CMV serostatus. A further reported finding was that TCR beta sequences accurately predicted the HLA-A and HLA-B alleles for most subjects in the first cohort. A later analysis found that most CMV-associated TCR beta chains appeared HLA-restricted, with HLA associations seemingly driven largely by CMV exposure. Because the 87-base-pair reads could not distinguish some IMGT-functional V segments, including TRBV6-2 and TRBV6-3, those segments were excluded. In a later analysis, TCR association rates were found to vary across HLA loci, with the most associated TCRs seen for DRB1 alleles and the fewest for HLA-C alleles. Correlated functional status among segregating V segments might reflect linkage disequilibrium, but an unknown experimental factor could not be ruled out. HLA typing was unavailable for some donors at each locus, so association tests used only the typed subset. A later analysis reported that several top co-occurrence clusters appeared linked to parvovirus B19, influenza, CMV and Epstein-Barr virus. Cytomegalovirus status was reported to be diagnosed by the classifier with high specificity and sensitivity in both the original and validation cohorts. The authors suggested that the approach could potentially be extended to other disease states and immunological phenotypes. The study gave a list of 150 to 200 TCR beta chains associated with cytomegalovirus. Specific HLA alleles were associated with more than 15,000 TCR beta sequences at a false discovery rate of 0.05 in a later analysis. Compared with the approximately 670-donor mean, donors in an Asian-associated ancestry cluster had fewer N-insertions in productive TCRs, according to a later genetic analysis. A later genetic analysis associated a missense DCLRE1C variant with V-gene and J-gene trimming of TCR beta chains, and an independent cohort replicated the association. In an earlier analysis of roughly 560 of the donors, most TCR beta V segments were observed in productive rearrangements about 90% or about 30% of the time, broadly matching IMGT annotations. Sequencing depth was assumed to be roughly uniform across donors in the presence/absence analyses, though that assumption may not hold. The sequencing pipeline was judged likely to have produced a cluster of highly shared sequence variants as a technical artifact. In vitro tests confirmed that a few of the cytomegalovirus-associated TCR beta chains recognize cytomegalovirus antigens.

Reading the germline V gene (reference sequence) gives CDR1 SGHNT and CDR2 YYREEE. Trimming takes 3 bases from V and 1 base from J, and the germline ends sit 11 bases apart. The CDR3 runs 16 amino acids, cysteine and phenylalanine included. Here the CDR3 DNA is all that survives: 48 bases in frame from base 1. Details on this clone: Its binding antigen is unknown. Nothing much larger sits one base from this clone, and base qualities are not available.

Libraries were made using the immunoSEQ multiplex PCR assay. For the multiplex PCR, a mixture combining 60 forward primers for TCR Vbeta segments and 13 reverse primers for TCR Jbeta segments was used. The CDR3 region of rearranged TCR beta genes was amplified from genomic DNA by a multiplex PCR assay. On the Illumina HiSeq System, the amplified TCR beta libraries were sequenced as 87-base-pair reads. In the paper's pipeline: In a later analysis, tens of millions of unique TCR beta chains were counted across the roughly 670 repertoires, and roughly 9.9 million of these chains were shared by at least two donors. Raw reads were error-corrected and collapsed into unique sequences by a nearest-neighbor algorithm in which closely related sequences were merged to remove PCR and sequencing errors. To assign V, D and J gene segments, CDR3 sequences were aligned to IMGT reference sequences. For a sequence to be retained, at least a six-nucleotide match to both a V gene segment and a J gene segment was required. Rearrangements were classified as productive when the CDR3 lacked stop codons and remained in frame with V and J, and all other rearrangements were classified as non-productive. CDR3 was defined according to IMGT convention as the region running from the second conserved V-encoded cysteine to the conserved J-encoded phenylalanine. Sequences without an unambiguous match to a single V gene segment were excluded from the earlier analysis of a few hundred of the donors. In an earlier analysis of several hundred of the donors, V segments were called functional above 56.7% productive rearrangements and were called segregating when the between-donor standard deviation exceeded 5%. A statistical classification framework was built for diagnosing cytomegalovirus status from the catalog of TCR beta chain sequences. A later analysis assigned V and J genes by comparing TCR nucleotide sequences with IMGT/GENE-DB human TR gene sequences. A later analysis assigned CDR3 sequences and most-parsimonious VDJ recombination scenarios with the TCRdist pipeline. In a later analysis, each TCR beta chain was defined by its CDR3 amino acid sequence together with its V-gene family, and reads lacking a unique V-gene family were excluded. In a later analysis, fewer than 650 highly shared, low-generation-probability nucleotide sequences were removed to address suspected cross-contamination and a sequencing artifact. For each public chain, a later analysis derived a clonal expansion index from normalized ranks of inferred template counts within each repertoire. In a later analysis, generation probabilities were computed with a VDJ recombination model fitted to out-of-frame rearrangements, and the resulting probabilities were checked against IGoR. Hypergeometric tests were used in a later analysis to score TCR-TCR, TCR-HLA and TCR-CMV co-occurrence, with a repertoire-size bias correction applied to the TCR pairs. A later analysis estimated false discovery rates by permuting HLA or CMV assignments 20 times. In a later analysis, co-occurring TCRs were grouped with DBSCAN, and TCRdist sequence similarity was added when clustering was performed within HLA-allele-positive subsets. Co-occurrence clustering excluded repertoires with fewer than 30,000 or more than 120,000 public chains, plus five with anomalous nucleotide sharing. What TCRdb holds here is the immuneACCESS table cut down to in-frame rearrangements. Part of the clones is not present; checked against another copy, under half of the missing clones reflect an unresolved V gene, and the others are unexplained. Clone size and V and J calls were adopted from that table, with D and trimming inferred from the DNA. Across this sample there are around 120,000 clones, with around 71% seen only once. Of the sample, over 2% is held by the ten largest clones.

The sample comprised PBMCs. The sequence links TRBV5-4 to TRBJ2-6; the D gene is possibly TRBD1, with 6 bases matching. This sequence originates from a woman aged 55 to 70 in good health and CMV-seropositive. The CDR3 loop reads CASSSPQGSGANVLTF. The DNA sequence is as follows: TGTGCCAGCAGCTCTCCACAGGGTTCTGGGGCCAACGTCCTGACTTTC.